Here is one T cell receptor beta chain with its context. No antigen is known for it. Per-base quality was not reported, and no clone a single base away is much larger than it. Ophthalmopathy patients had moderately to severely active disease, Clinical Activity Score of at least 3, NOSPECS grade of at least 4, and disease duration under 3 months. Patients with other autoimmune diseases, uncontrolled infections, pregnancy or lactation were excluded from the study. Diagnosis relied on clinical symptoms, serum thyroxine, TRAb, thyroid ultrasound and orbital computed tomography. Ficoll-Paque density gradient centrifugation was used to isolate PBMCs from 8 to 10 ml of fresh peripheral blood. Total RNA was extracted with Trizol reagent and quality-checked on an Agilent 2100 Bioanalyzer. This specimen belongs to a study of Graves' ophthalmopathy and Graves' hyperthyroidism (dated by TCRdb to between 2018 and 2020). About the full investigation: Peripheral blood was collected before any treatment was given, at the time of initial diagnosis. To explore V-J signatures that separate ophthalmopathy from hyperthyroidism, a discovery set of around 97 patients was enrolled, consisting of 43 with ophthalmopathy and 57 with stable hyperthyroidism. TCR beta repertoire signatures were used to distinguish Graves' ophthalmopathy from Graves' hyperthyroidism and to predict progression to ophthalmopathy. In roughly 6 hyperthyroidism patients, T-cell repertoires of thyroid tissue and blood were compared. In total, over 130 blood samples were TCR-sequenced: 40 to 45 ophthalmopathy, some 75 hyperthyroidism and approximately 17 hyperthyroidism-to-ophthalmopathy patients. The independent validation cohort included 18 hyperthyroidism patients plus 17 patients who later progressed from hyperthyroidism to ophthalmopathy. Following sample collection, hyperthyroidism patients were given methimazole at a starting dose of 30 mg daily, and ophthalmopathy patients were given high-dose intravenous methylprednisolone. The paper as a whole reports these results and caveats: In validation, the model predicted ophthalmopathy progression with nearly 71% sensitivity and roughly 72% specificity; about a dozen predicted patients were CT-confirmed with GO in a median of about 6.2 months. Sample size was not statistically predetermined, and group allocation was not concealed from the investigators. Most expanded thyroid clonotypes with a frequency above 0.001 also appeared in blood, which suggests that blood repertoires may reflect the immune response in the thyroid. In cross-validation, the 13-signature model distinguished ophthalmopathy from stable hyperthyroidism with more than 85% sensitivity and about 81% specificity, while in the test set the corresponding values were about 80% and 75%.

Per the germline V gene, MGHDK is the CDR1 and SYGVNS is the CDR2. Including cysteine and phenylalanine, the CDR3 has 16 amino acids. Just the 48-base CDR3 DNA is kept, in frame starting at base 1. V is cut by 7 bases and J by 2 bases, and the space between the germline ends is 18 bases. For repertoire sequencing, TCR beta CDR3 regions were amplified from RNA transcripts. A first-round RT-PCR used HTBI primers with the Qiagen OneStep RT-PCR kit, followed by a second-round multiplex PCR, size selection and purification. The libraries underwent paired-end sequencing with 100 bp reads on an Illumina HiSeq2000. The paper's processing steps were these. Reads were processed with SOAPnuke, discarding reads with adapters, uncalled bases, mean Phred below 15, or no exact constant-primer or identifier match. COPE v1.2.5 was used to merge the high-quality paired reads. Unique nucleotide sequences were defined as clonotypes and aligned to IMGT TRB V, D and J references using MiTCR v1.1. Analysis was restricted to V-J combinations with a frequency above 0.0001, which covered 99% to 99.2% of repertoires. For each V-J combination, a TCR clonal expansion and chaos score was defined as F50 clonal expansion divided by the chaos observed in the TCRdist matrix. Welch's t-statistics and random forest were used to narrow the features down to around twelve V-J combinations, which were then fed into a naive Bayes classifier. The Morisita-Horn index was used to measure how similar the thyroid and blood repertoires were. TCRdb trimmed the raw reads at Q25, called clones with MiXCR and kept productive beta chains. Each CDR3 protein appears once, grouped with its most common genes and DNA. TCRdb's processing, not the study's, gives the V and J calls here. This sample gives 650,000 to 900,000 distinct CDR3 sequences in total; roughly 40% of them show up just once. The ten biggest clones cover roughly 45% of the sample.

The clonotype comes from an adult man with Graves' ophthalmopathy. The V gene is TRBV25-1 and the J gene is TRBJ1-3; confidence is insufficient to name the D gene. Sequenced sample: peripheral blood. In nucleotides, the sequence is TGTGCCAGCAATGATAGTGCCGGGGTGGCTGGAAACACCATATATTTT. Its protein reads: CASNDSAGVAGNTIYF.